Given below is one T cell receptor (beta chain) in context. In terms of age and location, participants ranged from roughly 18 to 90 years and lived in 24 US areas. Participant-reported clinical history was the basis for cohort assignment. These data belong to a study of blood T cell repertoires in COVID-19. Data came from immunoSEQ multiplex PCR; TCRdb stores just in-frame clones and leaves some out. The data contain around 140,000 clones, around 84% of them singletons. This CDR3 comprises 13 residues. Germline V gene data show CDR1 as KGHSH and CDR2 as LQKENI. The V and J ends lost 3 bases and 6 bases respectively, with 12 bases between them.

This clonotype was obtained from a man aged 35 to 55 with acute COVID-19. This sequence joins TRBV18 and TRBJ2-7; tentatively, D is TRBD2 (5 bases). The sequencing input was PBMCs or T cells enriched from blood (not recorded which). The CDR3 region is CASSPRSGSEQYF. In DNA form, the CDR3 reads TGTGCCAGCTCACCTCGGTCTGGGAGCGAGCAGTACTTC.